A single sample is the source of the 10 T cell receptor beta chains below, sequenced in a study of cytomegalovirus exposure and HLA in healthy donors (dated by TCRdb to about 2017). Library construction relied on the immunoSEQ multiplex PCR assay. A mixture of 60 forward primers for TCR Vbeta segments and 13 reverse primers for TCR Jbeta segments was used in the multiplex PCR. TCRdb retrieved this table from immuneACCESS and kept in-frame rearrangements only. Not all clones are present; in checked studies, unresolved V genes account for under half, and no reason is known for the remainder. Here the sample has 150,000 to 200,000 clones; about 85% occur a single time. The ten most abundant clones make up approximately 6.8% of the sample. The sequenced sample was PBMCs. The receptors stem from a male donor in good health and CMV-seropositive.

This chain connects TRBV30 to TRBJ1-1; D is uncertain. From germline, CDR1 is GTSNPN and CDR2 SVGIG (reference sequence). Deletions cut 7 bases from V and 0 bases from J, with 12 bases between. The CDR3 consists of 13 residues. The CDR3 sequence is CASLDIMNTEAFF. The CDR3 coding sequence is TGTGCCTCCCTAGATATCATGAACACTGAAGCTTTCTTT.

The V gene is TRBV5-4, the J gene TRBJ2-6, with no clear D. CDR3 length equals 16 residues. V lost 4 bases, J lost 0 bases, and 11 bases lay in between. Germline assignment: CDR1 SGHNT and CDR2 YYREEE (reference sequence). CDR3 loop: CASSAAISSGANVLTF. The CDR3 nucleotides are TGTGCCAGCAGCGCAGCGATCAGCTCTGGGGCCAACGTCCTGACTTTC.

The gene calls are TRBV29-1 and TRBJ1-1; 8 bases align to TRBD1. Germline CDR1 SQVTM, CDR2 ANQGSEA. The CDR3 consists of 11 residues. Trimming cost V 6 bases and J 11 bases; bases outside gene matches: 8. CDR3 in DNA: TGCAGCGTGATACAGGGGGGGATGGCTTTCTTT. Its protein is CSVIQGGMAFF.

This chain uses TRBV18 with TRBJ2-5; 11 nucleotides align to TRBD1. With 4 bases clipped from V and 1 base from J, the junction kept 5 bases outside the gene matches. This CDR3 spans 16 amino acids. CDR1 is KGHSH and CDR2 is LQKENI in the germline V gene. CDR3 bases: TGTGCCAGCTCACGAAAGGACAGGGGGCTCCAAGAGACCCAGTACTTC. As protein: CASSRKDRGLQETQYF.

The chain is built from TRBV19 and TRBJ1-5; D not certain. Germline V gene lookup returns CDR1 LNHDA and CDR2 SQIVND (reference sequence). The V gene lost 6 bases and the J gene lost 0 bases, with 9 bases spanning the gap. The CDR3 loop spans 14 amino acids. Here the CDR3 reads CASSPGSSNQPQHF. DNA of the CDR3: TGTGCCAGTAGCCCCGGGAGTAGCAATCAGCCCCAGCATTTT.

A word on this clone: The junction and the germline gene differ at one end; a read error may be behind it. Within the sample, other DNA sequences also encode this same CDR3. The chain joins TRBV25-1 to TRBJ1-1, with D possibly TRBD1 on 6 matching bases. This CDR3 contains 14 residues. CDR1 is MGHDK and CDR2 is SYGVNS in the germline V gene. CDR3 loop: CASSFSGAFTEAFF. The CDR3 nucleotides read TGTGCCAGCAGTTTTTCAGGGGCGTTCACTGAGGCTTTCTTT.

This clone was recorded a few times. The chain is built from TRBV5-1 and TRBJ2-7; 9 nucleotides agree with TRBD2. The CDR3 is 15 residues long. Germline assignment: CDR1 SGHRS and CDR2 YFSETQ. Trimming removed 2 bases from V and 0 bases from J; junction bases left unmatched: 3. CDR3 region: CASSFVAGASYEQYF. For the CDR3, the DNA is TGCGCCAGCAGCTTTGTAGCGGGAGCCTCCTACGAGCAGTACTTC. The whole variable domain, filled in from reference TRBV5-1 and TRBJ2-7, reads KAGVTQTPRYLIKTRGQQVTLSCSPISGHRSVSWYQQTPGQGLQFLFEYFSETQRNKGNFPGRFSGRQFSNSRSEMNVSTLELGDSALYLCASSFVAGASYEQYFGPGTRLTVT.

The chain employs TRBV7-9 and TRBJ1-5, with TRBD1 as a possible D gene (6 bases). Per germline, CDR1 SEHNR and CDR2 FQNEAQ (reference sequence). This CDR3 is 14 amino acids long. Trimming stripped 3 bases from V and 4 bases from J, with 10 bases between. CDR3 protein: CASSFGTNNQPQHF. The CDR3 DNA reads as TGTGCCAGCAGCTTTGGGACAAATAATCAGCCCCAGCATTTT. The full variable domain, its missing parts supplied by reference TRBV7-9 and TRBJ1-5, is DTGVSQNPRHKITKRGQNVTFRCDPISEHNRLYWYRQTLGQGPEFLTYFQNEAQLEKSRLLSDRFSAERPKGSFSTLEIQRTEQGDSAMYLCASSFGTNNQPQHFGDGTRLSIL.

This clone came up once. The rearrangement links TRBV11-3 to TRBJ1-2; 7 bases are shared with TRBD1. The germline gives CDR1 SGHNT, CDR2 YENEEA. This CDR3 has 15 residues. V lost 5 bases, J lost 2 bases, and 8 bases stayed unmatched. DNA of the CDR3: TGTGCCAGCAGCCCGGAGACAGGGTTCAACTATGGCTACACCTTC. It specifies CASSPETGFNYGYTF.

The J gene is TRBJ2-7, the V gene TRBV28, with TRBD1 identical over 9 bases. The CDR3 consists of 15 residues. J was trimmed by 5 bases and V by 2 bases; bases with no gene match: 7. CDR1 and CDR2 from the germline V gene are MDHEN and SYDVKM. The CDR3 DNA sequence: TGTGCCAGCAGTTTACCGGGACAGGGAGTCCACGAGCAGTACTTC. Protein: CASSLPGQGVHEQYF.